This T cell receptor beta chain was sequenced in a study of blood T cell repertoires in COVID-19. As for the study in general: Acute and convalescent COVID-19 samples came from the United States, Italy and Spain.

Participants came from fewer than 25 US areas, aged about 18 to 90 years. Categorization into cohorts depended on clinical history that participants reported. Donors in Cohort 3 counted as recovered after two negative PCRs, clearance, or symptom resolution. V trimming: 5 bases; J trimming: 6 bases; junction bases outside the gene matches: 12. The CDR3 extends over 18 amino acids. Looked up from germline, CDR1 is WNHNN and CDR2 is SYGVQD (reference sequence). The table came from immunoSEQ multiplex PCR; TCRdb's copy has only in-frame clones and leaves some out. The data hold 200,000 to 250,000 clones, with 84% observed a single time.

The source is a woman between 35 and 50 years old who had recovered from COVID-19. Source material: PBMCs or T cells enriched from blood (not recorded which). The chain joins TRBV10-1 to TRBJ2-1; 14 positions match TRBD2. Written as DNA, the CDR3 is TGCGCCAGCAGTCCTATGGGACTAGCGGGAGAAGGTTTCAATGAGCAGTTCTTC. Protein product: CASSPMGLAGEGFNEQFF.